This T cell receptor (beta chain) comes out of a study of OX40 agonist ivuxolimab in advanced cancers. General observations from the study: CD8+ T cells showed, on average, more clonal expansion than CD4+ cells.

Germline CDR1 and CDR2: SGHAT and FQNNGV. Trimming took 4 bases from V and 5 from J, leaving 6 bases between them. The CDR3 has 11 residues. Assay: immunoSEQ multiplex PCR; the TCRdb copy retains only in-frame clones and omits some. The data contain tens of thousands of clones, 75% to 85% of them singletons. Autoimmune disease history or systemic immunosuppression led to patients being barred. As regards this clone: Its antigen is still unknown.

The receptor's source is an adult with an advanced solid tumor such as melanoma, head and neck, liver or kidney cancer. The rearrangement links TRBV11-2 to TRBJ2-7; unclear D gene. The input for sequencing was CD4+ or CD8+ T cells sorted from blood, taken in a trial of the OX40 agonist ivuxolimab. In DNA form, the CDR3 reads TGTGCCAGCAGCTATTTGCACGAGCAGTACTTC. It codes for CASSYLHEQYF.